What follows are 2 T cell receptor beta chains derived from one specimen sequenced in a study of T cells in localized non-small cell lung cancer. The table came from immunoSEQ multiplex PCR; TCRdb's copy has only in-frame clones and leaves some out. Here the sample spans about 70,000 clones, about 90% being singletons. The specimen was peripheral blood, collected before any cancer treatment. The receptors here all came from a male donor older than 55 with stage III squamous cell lung carcinoma.

This chain links TRBV7-3 with TRBJ2-2; D unclear. Between the trimmed V and J ends, which lost 5 bases and 4 bases, there was a span of 14 bases. The germline CDR1 and CDR2 sequences are SGHTA and FQGTGA. CDR3 length: 15 amino acids. The CDR3 region has the DNA TGTGCCAGCAGCCCAAGACTGGGCGCCACCGGGGAGCTGTTTTTT. The encoded protein is CASSPRLGATGELFF.

The chain combines TRBV27 with TRBJ1-2; 11 positions agree with TRBD1. The J segment lost 4 bases and the V segment lost 6 bases, leaving 13 bases of the junction unmatched. There are 17 residues in the CDR3. Germline assignment: CDR1 MNHEY and CDR2 SMNVEV (reference sequence). The CDR3 loop is CASSHRGQGARGYGYTF. CDR3 DNA: TGTGCCAGCAGCCACCGAGGACAGGGGGCTCGTGGCTATGGCTACACCTTC.